This T cell receptor (beta chain) was captured in a study of cytomegalovirus exposure and HLA in healthy donors. The wider study: From about 179 million T cells, an earlier analysis saw 110 million or so unique TCR beta sequences. General study points: The study listed 164 cytomegalovirus-associated TCR beta chains. A later analysis found TCR association rates differed by HLA locus, highest for DRB1 and lowest for HLA-C. Reportedly, cytomegalovirus status was diagnosed with high sensitivity and specificity.

V was shortened by 5 bases and J by 6 bases, with 11 bases between the two germline ends. CDR1 MNHNS and CDR2 SASEGT come from the germline V gene. This CDR3 is built from 13 residues. A note on this clone: Its cognate antigen is unknown.

PCR used 60 Vbeta primers and 13 Jbeta primers. Method: immunoSEQ multiplex PCR; TCRdb's copy keeps in-frame clones and lacks some. The sample shows some 130,000 clones, about 80% of them seen only once. The sequencing input was PBMCs. This chain joins TRBV6-1 and TRBJ2-1, with D possibly TRBD2 on 5 matching bases. This receptor was taken from a male donor in good health and CMV-seropositive. CDR3 residues: CASSPWTGNEQFF. DNA of the CDR3: TGTGCCAGCAGTCCCTGGACTGGCAATGAGCAGTTCTTC.